This T cell receptor beta chain was captured by sequencing in a study of T cell responses to AZD1222 COVID-19 vaccine. General study points: It was only a handful of AZD1222 recipients who were seropositive at baseline. Spike-spanning, vaccine-associated CD4 TCRs were dominant at 160-218 and 743-854.

In the case of this clone: The antigen remains unidentified.

The CDR3 length is 13 residues. Germline CDR1 SGHTA, CDR2 FQGTGA. V was trimmed by 1 base and J by 7 bases, leaving 7 bases between them. Measured with immunoSEQ multiplex PCR; TCRdb has only the in-frame clones, and not every one. This repertoire shows around 130,000 clones, around 90% found once; its top ten account for approximately 2%. The rearrangement links TRBV7-3 to TRBJ1-4; D not resolved. This specimen consisted of peripheral blood, obtained 28 days after the second AZD1222 dose. The origin of this receptor is an adult who received the AZD1222 COVID-19 vaccine. Here the CDR3 DNA reads TGTGCCAGCAGCTTAATCACCGGTGAAAAACTGTTTTTT. Protein product: CASSLITGEKLFF.